This TCR beta chain was captured by sequencing in a study of blood T cell repertoires in COVID-19 (dated by TCRdb to about 2020). Turning to the overall study: Collaborator samples came from the United States, Italy and Spain and covered acute and convalescent phases of COVID-19. A de-identified subject ID, COVID-19 status, age in years and sex were almost always included in the sample metadata. Deeply sampled blood TCRbeta repertoires from subjects exposed to, actively infected with, or recovered from COVID-19 were included in the dataset. Where HLA class I and class II types were available, the types were taken from metadata supplied by the sample provider, not from assay-based typing. The samples were drawn from the first 160 participants of the ongoing ImmuneRACE study and from over a thousand subjects provided by 6 global collaborators. The prospective study material was composed of cDNA or gDNA derived from T cells, B-cell-depleted T cells, or PBMCs. The repertoires were released in a freely available public database meant as a resource for research on the immune response to SARS-CoV-2. Points the paper makes about the study in general: The amount of clinical and demographic metadata varied by source and participant and was provided uncurated.

As regards this clone: The clone's antigen remains unknown. No much larger clone exists at a distance of one base, and base qualities are not known.

In the germline V gene, CDR1 corresponds to MNHEY and CDR2 to SVGAGI. Inclusive of the bounding cysteine and phenylalanine, the CDR3 is 14 residues long. The sequence is cut down to CDR3 DNA, 42 bases in frame from base 1. Trimming accounts for 9 bases at V and 4 bases at J, while the number of junction bases matched to no gene is 8. The collaborating institutions used their own protocols to collect whole blood in K2EDTA tubes. For TCRbeta analysis, collaborators shipped samples as frozen whole blood, isolated PBMCs, or DNA extracted from either of those sample types. TCRbeta CDR3 regions were amplified from genomic DNA by means of the immunoSEQ Assay, a bias-controlled multiplex PCR. Regarding the original processing steps: Within the assay, amplification of reference gene primers was used to estimate how many nucleated cells each sample contained. To quantify the absolute abundance of each unique TCRbeta CDR3 rearrangement, sequence reads were collapsed and filtered. For each sample, productive Simpson clonality was calculated as the square root of Simpson's diversity index over productive rearrangements. What TCRdb holds here is the immuneACCESS table cut down to in-frame rearrangements. Part of the clones is not present; checked against another copy, under half of the missing clones reflect an unresolved V gene, and the others are unexplained. V, J and clone size were drawn from that table, and D and trimming were deduced from the DNA. The sample yields about 74,000 clones; 85% were counted once. Of the sample, roughly 24% is held by the ten largest clones.

In this chain, TRBV6-5 is recombined with TRBJ1-3, and 8 junctional nucleotides match TRBD1. The receptor comes from a middle-aged man with acute or convalescent COVID-19. Sequenced input: peripheral blood. The CDR3: CASGQGADGNTIYF. The DNA sequence is TGTGCCAGTGGACAGGGAGCGGACGGAAACACCATATATTTT.